The clone carrying this T cell receptor beta chain was observed a few times. The data derive from a study of blood T cell repertoires in COVID-19. Across the study: COVID-19 samples, acute and convalescent, were from the United States, Italy and Spain.

In the study's own analysis: The authors estimated nucleated cell counts from reference gene primer amplification. Data came from immunoSEQ multiplex PCR; TCRdb stores just in-frame clones and leaves some out. Clone size and V and J calls were adopted from that table, with D and trimming inferred from the DNA. The table lists tens of thousands of clones, about 74% of them singletons. The CDR3 loop spans 13 amino acids. CDR1 and CDR2 (germline): SGHTA, FQGTGA. J lost 4 bases, V lost 5 bases, and 4 bases had no gene match. The receptor's source is a human donor in a cohort sampled during active COVID-19. The sequenced material came from peripheral blood. J is TRBJ1-1 and V is TRBV7-3, with 7 positions matching TRBD1. Written as DNA, the CDR3 is TGTGCCAGCAGCCCACAGGGGTTCACTGAAGCTTTCTTT. It yields the protein CASSPQGFTEAFF. The full variable domain, rest sourced from reference TRBV7-3 and TRBJ1-1, is GAGVSQTPSNKVTEKGKYVELRCDPISGHTALYWYRQSLGQGPEFLIYFQGTGAADDSGLPNDRFFAVRPEGSVSTLKIQRTERGDSAVYLCASSPQGFTEAFFGQGTRLTVV.